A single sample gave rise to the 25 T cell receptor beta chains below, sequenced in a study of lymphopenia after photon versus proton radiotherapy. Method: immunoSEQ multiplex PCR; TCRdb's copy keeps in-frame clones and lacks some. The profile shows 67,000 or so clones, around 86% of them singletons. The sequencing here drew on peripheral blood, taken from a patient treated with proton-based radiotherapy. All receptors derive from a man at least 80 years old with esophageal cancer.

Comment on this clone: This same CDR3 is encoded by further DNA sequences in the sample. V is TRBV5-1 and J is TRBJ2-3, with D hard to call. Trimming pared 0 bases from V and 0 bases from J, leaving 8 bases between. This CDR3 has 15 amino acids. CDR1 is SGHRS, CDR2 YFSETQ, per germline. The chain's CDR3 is CASSLDRPSTDTQYF. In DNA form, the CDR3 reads TGCGCCAGCAGCTTGGACAGACCTAGCACAGATACGCAGTATTTT. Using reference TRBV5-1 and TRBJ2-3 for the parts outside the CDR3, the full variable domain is KAGVTQTPRYLIKTRGQQVTLSCSPISGHRSVSWYQQTPGQGLQFLFEYFSETQRNKGNFPGRFSGRQFSNSRSEMNVSTLELGDSALYLCASSLDRPSTDTQYFGPGTRLTVL.

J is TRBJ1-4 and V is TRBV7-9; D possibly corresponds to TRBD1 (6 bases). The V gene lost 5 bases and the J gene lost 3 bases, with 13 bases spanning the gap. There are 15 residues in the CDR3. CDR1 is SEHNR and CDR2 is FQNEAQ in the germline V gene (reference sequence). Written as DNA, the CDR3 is TGTGCCAGCAGCCAAGGGGGGCTTCCTAATGAAAAACTGTTTTTT. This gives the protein CASSQGGLPNEKLFF.

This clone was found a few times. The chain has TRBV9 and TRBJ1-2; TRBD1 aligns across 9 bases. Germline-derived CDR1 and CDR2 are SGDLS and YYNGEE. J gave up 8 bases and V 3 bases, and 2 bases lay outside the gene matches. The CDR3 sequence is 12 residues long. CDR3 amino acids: CASSGDRDGYTF. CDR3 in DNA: TGTGCCAGCAGCGGGGACAGGGACGGCTACACCTTC. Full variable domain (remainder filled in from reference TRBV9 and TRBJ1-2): DSGVTQTPKHLITATGQRVTLRCSPRSGDLSVYWYQQSLDQGLQFLIQYYNGEERAKGNILERFSAQQFPDLHSELNLSSLELGDSALYFCASSGDRDGYTFGSGTRLTVV.

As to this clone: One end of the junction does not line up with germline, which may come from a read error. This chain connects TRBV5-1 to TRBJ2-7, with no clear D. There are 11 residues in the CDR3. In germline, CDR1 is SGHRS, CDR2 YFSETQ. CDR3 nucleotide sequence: TGCGCCAGCAGCTCTGGCTACGGGCAGTACTTC. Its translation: CASSSGYGQYF.

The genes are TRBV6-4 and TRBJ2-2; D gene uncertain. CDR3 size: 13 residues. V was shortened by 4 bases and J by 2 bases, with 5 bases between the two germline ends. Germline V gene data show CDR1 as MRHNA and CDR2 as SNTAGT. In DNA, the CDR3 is TGTGCCAGCAGTGCTCAAAACACCGGGGAGCTGTTTTTT. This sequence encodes CASSAQNTGELFF.

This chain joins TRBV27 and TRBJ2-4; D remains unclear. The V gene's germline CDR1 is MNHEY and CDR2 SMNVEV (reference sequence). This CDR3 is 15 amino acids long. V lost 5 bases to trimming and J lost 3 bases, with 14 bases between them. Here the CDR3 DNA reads TGTGCCAGCAGTCCCCTGGACCAAGGCAAAAACATTCAGTACTTC. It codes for CASSPLDQGKNIQYF.

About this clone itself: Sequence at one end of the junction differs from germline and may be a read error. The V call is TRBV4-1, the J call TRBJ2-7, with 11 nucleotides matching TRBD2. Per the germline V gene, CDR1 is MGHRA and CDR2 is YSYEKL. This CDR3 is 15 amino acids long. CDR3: CASSQGLAGNYERYF. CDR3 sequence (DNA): TGCGCCAGCAGTCAAGGACTAGCGGGTAACTACGAGCGGTACTTC.

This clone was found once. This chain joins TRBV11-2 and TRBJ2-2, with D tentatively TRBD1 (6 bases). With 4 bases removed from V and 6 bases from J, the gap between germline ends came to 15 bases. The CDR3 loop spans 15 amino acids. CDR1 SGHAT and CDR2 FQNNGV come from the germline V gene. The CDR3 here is CASSSLMTGPGELFF. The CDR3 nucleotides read TGTGCCAGCAGCTCCCTAATGACAGGTCCCGGGGAGCTGTTTTTT.

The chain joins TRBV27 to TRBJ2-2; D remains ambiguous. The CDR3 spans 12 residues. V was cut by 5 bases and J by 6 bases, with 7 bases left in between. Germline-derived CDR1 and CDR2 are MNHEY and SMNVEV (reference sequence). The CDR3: CASSLNAGELFF. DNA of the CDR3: TGTGCCAGCAGTCTAAACGCCGGGGAGCTGTTTTTT.

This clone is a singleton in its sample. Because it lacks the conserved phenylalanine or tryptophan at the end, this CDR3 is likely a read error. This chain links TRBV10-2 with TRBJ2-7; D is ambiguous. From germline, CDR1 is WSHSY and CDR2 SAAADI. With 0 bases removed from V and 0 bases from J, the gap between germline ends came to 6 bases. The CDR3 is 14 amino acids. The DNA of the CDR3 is TGCGCCAGCAGTGAGTCTAAGAGCTCCTACGAGCAGTACCTC. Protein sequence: CASSESKSSYEQYL.

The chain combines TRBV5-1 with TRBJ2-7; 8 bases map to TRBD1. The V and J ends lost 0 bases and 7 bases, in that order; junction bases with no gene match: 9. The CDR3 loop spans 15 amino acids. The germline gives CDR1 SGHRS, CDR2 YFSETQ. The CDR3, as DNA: TGCGCCAGCAGCTTGGAGTCAGGGGGCTTTGGGGAGCAGTACTTC. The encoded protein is CASSLESGGFGEQYF.

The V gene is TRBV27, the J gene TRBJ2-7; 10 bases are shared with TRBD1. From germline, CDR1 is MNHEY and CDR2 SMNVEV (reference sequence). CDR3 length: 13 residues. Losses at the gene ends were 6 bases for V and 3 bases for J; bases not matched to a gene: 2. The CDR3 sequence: CASRRTGGYEQYF. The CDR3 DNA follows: TGTGCCAGCAGAAGGACAGGGGGCTACGAGCAGTACTTC.

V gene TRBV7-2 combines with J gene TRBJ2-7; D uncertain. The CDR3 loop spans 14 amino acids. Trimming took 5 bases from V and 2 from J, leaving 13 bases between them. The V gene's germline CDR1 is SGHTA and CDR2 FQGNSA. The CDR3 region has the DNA TGTGCCAGCAGCCGCCTGAGAGCGCCCTACGAGCAGTACTTC. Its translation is CASSRLRAPYEQYF.

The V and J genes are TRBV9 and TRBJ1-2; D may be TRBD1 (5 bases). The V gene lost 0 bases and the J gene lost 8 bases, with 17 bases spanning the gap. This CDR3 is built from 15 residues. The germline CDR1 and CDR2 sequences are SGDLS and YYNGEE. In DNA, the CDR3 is TGTGCCAGCAGCGTAGATTTCCAGGGTCCTTTCGGCTACACCTTC. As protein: CASSVDFQGPFGYTF.

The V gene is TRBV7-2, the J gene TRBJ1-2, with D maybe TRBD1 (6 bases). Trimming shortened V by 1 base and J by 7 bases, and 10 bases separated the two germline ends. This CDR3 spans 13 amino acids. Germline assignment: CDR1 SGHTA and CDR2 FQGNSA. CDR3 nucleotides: TGTGCCAGCAGCTTAGGGTTGGGGGCTGGCTACACCTTC. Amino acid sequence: CASSLGLGAGYTF.

CDR3 nucleotide sequence: TGTGCCAGTAGCATGAGGTCGATGCAGCCCCAGCATTTT. This translates into CASSMRSMQPQHF. The chain recombines TRBV19 with TRBJ1-5; D is unclear. V dropped 6 bases and J dropped 7 bases, with 13 bases sitting between them. The CDR3 covers 13 residues. Germline V gene data show CDR1 as LNHDA and CDR2 as SQIVND (reference sequence).

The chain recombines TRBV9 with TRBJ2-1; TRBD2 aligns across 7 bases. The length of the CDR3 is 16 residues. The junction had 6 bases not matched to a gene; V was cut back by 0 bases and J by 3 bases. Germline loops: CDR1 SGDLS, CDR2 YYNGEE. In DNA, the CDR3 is TGTGCCAGCAGCGTAGACGGGGGGACGAACTACAATGAGCAGTTCTTC. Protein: CASSVDGGTNYNEQFF.

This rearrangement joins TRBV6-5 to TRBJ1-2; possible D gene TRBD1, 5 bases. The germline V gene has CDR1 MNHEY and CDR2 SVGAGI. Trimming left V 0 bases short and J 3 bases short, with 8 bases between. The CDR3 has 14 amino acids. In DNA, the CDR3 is TGTGCCAGCAGTTACTCGTCCAGGGACTATGGCTACACCTTC. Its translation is CASSYSSRDYGYTF.

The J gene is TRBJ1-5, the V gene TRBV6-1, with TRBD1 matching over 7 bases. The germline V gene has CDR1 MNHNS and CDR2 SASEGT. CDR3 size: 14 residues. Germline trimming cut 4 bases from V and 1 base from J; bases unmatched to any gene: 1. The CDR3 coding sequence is TGTGCCAGCAGTGTGGGACAGAGCAATCAGCCCCAGCATTTT. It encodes CASSVGQSNQPQHF.

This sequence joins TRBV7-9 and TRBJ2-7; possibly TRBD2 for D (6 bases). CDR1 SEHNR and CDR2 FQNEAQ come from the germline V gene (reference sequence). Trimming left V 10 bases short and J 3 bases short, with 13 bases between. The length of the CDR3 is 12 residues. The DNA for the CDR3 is TGTGCCACCTCAGGCGGGAACTACGAGCAGTACTTC. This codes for CATSGGNYEQYF.

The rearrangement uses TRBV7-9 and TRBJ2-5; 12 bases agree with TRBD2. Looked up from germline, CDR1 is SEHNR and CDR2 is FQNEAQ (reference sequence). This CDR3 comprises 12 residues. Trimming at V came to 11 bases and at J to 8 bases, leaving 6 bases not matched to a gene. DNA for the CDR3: TGTGCCGCCTGGGGACTAGCGGGTACCCAGTACTTC. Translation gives CAAWGLAGTQYF.

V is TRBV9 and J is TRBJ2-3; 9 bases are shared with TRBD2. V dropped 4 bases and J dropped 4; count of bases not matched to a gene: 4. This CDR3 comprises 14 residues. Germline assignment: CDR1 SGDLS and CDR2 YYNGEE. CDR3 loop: CASSPGTSPDTQYF. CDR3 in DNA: TGTGCCAGCAGCCCCGGGACTAGCCCAGATACGCAGTATTTT.

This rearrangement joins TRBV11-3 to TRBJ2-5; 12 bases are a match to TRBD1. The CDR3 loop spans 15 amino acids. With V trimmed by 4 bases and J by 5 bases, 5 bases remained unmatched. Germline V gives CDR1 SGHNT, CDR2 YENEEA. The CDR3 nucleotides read TGTGCCAGCAGCTCGGGACAGGGGGCAGGGGAGACCCAGTACTTC. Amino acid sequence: CASSSGQGAGETQYF.

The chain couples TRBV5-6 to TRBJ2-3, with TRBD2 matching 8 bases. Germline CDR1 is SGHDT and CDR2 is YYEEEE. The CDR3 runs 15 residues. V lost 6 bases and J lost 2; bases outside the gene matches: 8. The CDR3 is CASISSGGATDTQYF. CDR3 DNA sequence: TGTGCCAGCATCTCTTCGGGAGGGGCCACAGATACGCAGTATTTT.

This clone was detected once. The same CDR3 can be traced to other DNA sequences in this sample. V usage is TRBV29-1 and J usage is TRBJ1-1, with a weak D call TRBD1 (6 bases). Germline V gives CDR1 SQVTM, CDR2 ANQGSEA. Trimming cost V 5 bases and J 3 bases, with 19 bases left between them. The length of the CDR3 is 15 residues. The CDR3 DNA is TGCAGCGTTCGGGGGCGGGGGGGCTACCACACTGAAGCTTTCTTT. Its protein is CSVRGRGGYHTEAFF.